This TCR beta chain was captured by sequencing in a study of Ad26.COV2.S vaccination and SARS-CoV-2 variants. Study conclusions and caveats: Vaccine recipients posted higher spike-specific TCR breadth than their placebo counterparts.

Documented treatment: over 15 received Ad26.COV2.S at low or high dose, single or two shots; 5 received placebo; per-sample allocation not given. Sampling happened 63 days after the first vaccine or placebo injection. An Ad26 vector expressing Wuhan-strain SARS-CoV-2 spike constituted the vaccine. Regarding this clone: As yet, its antigen is unknown.

Using immunoSEQ multiplex PCR, the repertoire was profiled, and TCRdb retains in-frame clones only, with some absent. Counted here are 450,000 to 550,000 clones, roughly 89% occurring once; the ten biggest clones make up around 2.6%. The CDR3 contains 15 residues. Deletions cut 1 base from V and 8 bases from J, with 15 bases between. CDR1 and CDR2 from the germline V gene are SGHNT and YENEEA. The TCR originated in a person aged 18 to 65 who received the Ad26.COV2.S COVID-19 vaccine or a placebo. This chain uses TRBV11-3 with TRBJ2-1; D is uncertain. The sample here was peripheral blood, taken in a trial of Ad26.COV2.S vaccine versus placebo. The CDR3 DNA is TGTGCCAGCAGCTTAGCACCCGGGTTTTTCCATGAGCAGTTCTTC. Translating gives CASSLAPGFFHEQFF.